This T cell receptor (beta chain) was sequenced for a study of T-cell memory formation after mild COVID-19. This clonotype was picked up a small number of times. Antigen specificity is unknown. 5'RACE primed at constant segments yielded TCR alpha and TCR beta cDNA libraries bearing sample barcodes and UMIs. Using its own MiXCR run on the 5' RACE reads, TCRdb lists one record per CDR3 protein. Of 450,000 to 700,000 distinct CDR3 sequences listed, over 15% are singletons. Germline assignment: CDR1 SGHRS and CDR2 YFSETQ. Trimming took 0 bases from V and 6 from J, leaving 4 bases between them. CDR3 length: 11 amino acids. The study, taken as a whole, reports: Largely, contracting CD4+ clones fell within CM and EM, and contracting CD8+ clones within EMRA.

The clonotype comes from an adult woman who had mild COVID-19 (a few samples of this study predate the infection). Cell type and time point are not known. The specimen was PBMCs or a T cell subset sorted from them (not recorded which). The chain carries TRBV5-1 and TRBJ2-7; D gene unclear. CDR3 residues: CASSLGLEQYF. The CDR3 DNA follows: TGCGCCAGCAGCTTGGGCCTCGAGCAGTACTTC.